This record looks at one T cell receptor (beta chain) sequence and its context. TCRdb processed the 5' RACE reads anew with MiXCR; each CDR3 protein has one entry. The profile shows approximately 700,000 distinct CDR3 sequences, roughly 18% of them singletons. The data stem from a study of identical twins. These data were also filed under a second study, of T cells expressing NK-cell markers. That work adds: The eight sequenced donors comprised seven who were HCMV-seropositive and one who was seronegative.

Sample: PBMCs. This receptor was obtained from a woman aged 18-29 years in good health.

CDR3: CASSEGTTSYEQYF. The CDR3 DNA follows: TGTGCCAGCAGCGAAGGGACAACCTCCTACGAGCAGTACTTC. The chain combines TRBV12-3 or TRBV12-4 with TRBJ2-7; D perhaps matches TRBD1 (6 bases). The CDR3 is 14 residues long. Trimming pared 6 bases from V and 0 bases from J, leaving 12 bases between.